The clone carrying this T cell receptor beta chain was picked up many times. Busulfan-fludarabine conditioning, marrow transplant, and cyclophosphamide on days +3 and +4 were administered. These data come from a study of T cells after posttransplantation cyclophosphamide. Profiling relied on immunoSEQ multiplex PCR, and the TCRdb table lists in-frame clones only, not all of them. Singletons are absent from the sample, which has fewer than 13,000 clones. The CDR3 covers 16 residues. V lost 4 bases and J lost 9; bases outside the gene matches: 16. The V gene's germline CDR1 is SGHVS and CDR2 FNYEAQ. This specimen was PBMCs, taken after allogeneic stem cell transplant with posttransplant cyclophosphamide. The rearrangement uses TRBV7-6 and TRBJ2-5, with TRBD2 identical over 8 bases. This receptor was taken from a female patient between 35 and 55 years old who received an allogeneic stem cell transplant from a related donor, was CMV-positive, and had no GVHD. T cells may partly derive from the graft donor. Here the CDR3 reads CASSSRGLEGSSPQYF. The CDR3 DNA sequence: TGTGCCAGCAGCTCAAGGGGACTAGAAGGTTCGAGTCCCCAGTACTTC.